This T cell receptor (beta chain) was retrieved from a study of OX40 agonist ivuxolimab in advanced cancers. Profiled with immunoSEQ multiplex PCR; TCRdb holds only in-frame clones, not every one. In the table there are about 42,000 clones, 82% of which are singletons. V lost 2 bases and J lost 4, with 11 bases in between. Germline V gene sequence: CDR1 MNHEY, CDR2 SMNVEV (reference sequence). CDR3 length equals 15 residues. The clonotype originates from an adult with an advanced solid tumor such as melanoma, head and neck, liver or kidney cancer. Specimen: CD4+ or CD8+ T cells sorted from blood, collected in a trial of the OX40 agonist ivuxolimab. The chain employs TRBV27 and TRBJ2-2, with D hard to call. The CDR3 loop is CASSLDLRGTGELFF. CDR3 nucleotides: TGTGCCAGCAGTTTAGACCTTAGAGGCACCGGGGAGCTGTTTTTT.